This TCR beta chain was obtained from a study of blood T cell repertoires in COVID-19. Study details: Material from acute and convalescent COVID-19 was sourced from the United States, Italy and Spain.

The germline V gene has CDR1 MNHEY and CDR2 SVGAGI. The CDR3 consists of 13 residues. V lost 7 bases and J lost 1; bases outside the gene matches: 3. Source study methods: Reference gene primer amplification gave estimated nucleated cell counts. Only in-frame clones appear in the TCRdb table, and some are missing; sequencing was by immunoSEQ multiplex PCR. V and J calls and clone size come straight from that table; D and trimming were deduced from the DNA. The sample shows some 47,000 clones, about 84% of them seen only once. This clonotype was obtained from a woman between 55 and 75 years old with acute or convalescent COVID-19. The V call is TRBV6-5, the J call TRBJ1-1, with TRBD1 matching 7 bases. The sequenced sample consisted of peripheral blood. CDR3 coding DNA: TGTGCCAGCACGCGACAGGGGAACACTGAAGCTTTCTTT. It is translated as CASTRQGNTEAFF.